A selection of T cell receptor beta chains follows, all from one sample in a study of early T cells in non-severe SARS-CoV-2 infection. TCRdb reprocessed the 5' RACE reads via MiXCR and lists one record per CDR3 protein. Among 75,000 to 95,000 distinct CDR3 sequences listed, roughly 17% were seen once. The material sequenced was whole blood, taken at baseline. The receptors originated from an adult who was a healthcare worker with PCR-confirmed SARS-CoV-2 infection or an uninfected control (not recorded which). The conserved cysteine and the conserved F or W are not part of the CDR3 here.

j_call v_call cdr3_aa
TRBJ1-5 TRBV6-6 ASSYSDQPQH
TRBJ2-2 TRBV7-9 ASSLAGPTGELF
TRBJ2-1 TRBV11-2 ASSSGLESYNEQF
TRBJ2-3 TRBV3-1 ASSQGTSGTDTQY
TRBJ2-1 TRBV4-1 ASSPTSAGSTIGQF
TRBJ1-5 TRBV6-4 ASSPGENQPQH
TRBJ1-5 TRBV27 ASSPSSGTGTYSNQPQH
TRBJ2-2 TRBV7-9 ASSLAGRPNTGELF
TRBJ2-5 TRBV4-1 ASSQDLAGETQY
TRBJ1-1 TRBV4-3 ASSQDRSGGDGTEAF
TRBJ2-3 TRBV7-9 ASRRLGDLH
TRBJ2-3 TRBV4-2 ASSQDRGTLNTDTQY
TRBJ2-1 TRBV6-1 ASRRTQGPSSYNEQF
TRBJ2-1 TRBV10-3 AISHPGYNEQF